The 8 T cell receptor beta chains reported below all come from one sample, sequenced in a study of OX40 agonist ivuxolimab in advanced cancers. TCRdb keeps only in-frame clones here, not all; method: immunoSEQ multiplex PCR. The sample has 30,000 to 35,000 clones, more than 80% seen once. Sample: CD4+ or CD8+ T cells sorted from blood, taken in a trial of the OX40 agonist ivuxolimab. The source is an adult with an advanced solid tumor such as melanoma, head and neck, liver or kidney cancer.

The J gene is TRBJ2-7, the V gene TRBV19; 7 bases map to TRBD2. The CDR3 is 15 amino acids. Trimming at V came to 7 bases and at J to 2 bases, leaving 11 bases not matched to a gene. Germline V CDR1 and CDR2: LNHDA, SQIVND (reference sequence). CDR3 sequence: CASTVSGEYPYEQYF. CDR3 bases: TGTGCCAGTACGGTCAGCGGGGAGTACCCCTACGAGCAGTACTTC.

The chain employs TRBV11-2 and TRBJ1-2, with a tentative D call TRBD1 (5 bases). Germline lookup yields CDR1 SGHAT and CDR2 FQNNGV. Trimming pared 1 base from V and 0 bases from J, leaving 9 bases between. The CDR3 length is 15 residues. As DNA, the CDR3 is TGTGCCAGCAGCTTAGTAATAGGGGCTAACTATGGCTACACCTTC. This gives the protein CASSLVIGANYGYTF.

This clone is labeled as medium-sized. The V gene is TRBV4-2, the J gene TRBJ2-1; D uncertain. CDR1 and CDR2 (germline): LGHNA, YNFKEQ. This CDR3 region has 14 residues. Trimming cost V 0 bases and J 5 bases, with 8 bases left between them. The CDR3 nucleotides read TGTGCCAGCAGCCAAGATCCTTCCAACAATGAGCAGTTCTTC. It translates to CASSQDPSNNEQFF.

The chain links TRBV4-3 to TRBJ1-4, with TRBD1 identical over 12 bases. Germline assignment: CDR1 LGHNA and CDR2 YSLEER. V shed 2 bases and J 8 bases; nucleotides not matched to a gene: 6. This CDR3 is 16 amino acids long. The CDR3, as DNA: TGCGCCAGCAGCCAAAGGGGTGGGACAGGGGGCGAAAAACTGTTTTTT. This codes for CASSQRGGTGGEKLFF.

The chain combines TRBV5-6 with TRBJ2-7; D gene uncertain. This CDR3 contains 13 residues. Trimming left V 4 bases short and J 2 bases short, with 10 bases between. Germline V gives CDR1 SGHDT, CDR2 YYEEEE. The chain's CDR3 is CASSLGSPYEQYF. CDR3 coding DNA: TGTGCCAGCAGCCTAGGTTCCCCCTACGAGCAGTACTTC.

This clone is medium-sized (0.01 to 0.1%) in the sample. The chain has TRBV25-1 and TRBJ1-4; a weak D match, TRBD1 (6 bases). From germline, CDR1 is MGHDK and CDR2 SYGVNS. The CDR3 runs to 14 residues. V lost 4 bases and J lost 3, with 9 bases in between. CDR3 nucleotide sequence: TGTGCCAGCAGTGGGGGGGCAGCTAATGAAAAACTGTTTTTT. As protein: CASSGGAANEKLFF.

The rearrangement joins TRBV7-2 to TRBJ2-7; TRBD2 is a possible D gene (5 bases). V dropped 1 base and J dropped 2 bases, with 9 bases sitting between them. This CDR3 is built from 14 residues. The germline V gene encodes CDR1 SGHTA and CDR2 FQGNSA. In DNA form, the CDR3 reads TGTGCCAGCAGCTTAGGCGGGTCCGCCTACGAGCAGTACTTC. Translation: CASSLGGSAYEQYF.

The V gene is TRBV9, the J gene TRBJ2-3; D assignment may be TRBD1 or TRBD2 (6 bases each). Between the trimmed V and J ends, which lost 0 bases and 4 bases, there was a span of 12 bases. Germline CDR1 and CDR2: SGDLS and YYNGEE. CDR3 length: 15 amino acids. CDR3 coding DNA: TGTGCCAGCAGCGTAGTGGGGGGCAGCTCAGATACGCAGTATTTT. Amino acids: CASSVVGGSSDTQYF.